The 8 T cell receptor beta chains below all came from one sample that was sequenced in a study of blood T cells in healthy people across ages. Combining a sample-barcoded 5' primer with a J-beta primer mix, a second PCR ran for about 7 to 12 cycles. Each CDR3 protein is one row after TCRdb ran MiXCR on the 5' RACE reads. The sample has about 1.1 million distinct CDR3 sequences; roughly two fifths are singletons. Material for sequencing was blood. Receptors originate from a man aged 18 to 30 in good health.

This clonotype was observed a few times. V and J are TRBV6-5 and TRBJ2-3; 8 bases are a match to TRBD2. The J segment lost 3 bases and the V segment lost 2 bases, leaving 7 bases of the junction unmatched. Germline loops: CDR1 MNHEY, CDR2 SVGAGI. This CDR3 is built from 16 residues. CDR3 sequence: CASSYPGLVVTDTQYF. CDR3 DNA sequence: TGTGCCAGCAGTTACCCGGGACTAGTGGTAACAGATACGCAGTATTTT.

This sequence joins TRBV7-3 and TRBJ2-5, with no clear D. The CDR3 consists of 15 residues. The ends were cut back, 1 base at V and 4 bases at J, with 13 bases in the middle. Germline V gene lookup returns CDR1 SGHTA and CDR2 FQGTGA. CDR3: CASSLMFGPRETQYF. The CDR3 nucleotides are TGTGCCAGCAGCTTAATGTTCGGGCCTAGAGAGACCCAGTACTTC.

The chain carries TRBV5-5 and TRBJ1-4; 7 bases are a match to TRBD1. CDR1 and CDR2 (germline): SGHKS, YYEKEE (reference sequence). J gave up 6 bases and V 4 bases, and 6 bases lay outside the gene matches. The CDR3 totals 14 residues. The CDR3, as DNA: TGTGCCAGCAGCCTCGGGACAGCTGATGAAAAACTGTTTTTT. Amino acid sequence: CASSLGTADEKLFF.

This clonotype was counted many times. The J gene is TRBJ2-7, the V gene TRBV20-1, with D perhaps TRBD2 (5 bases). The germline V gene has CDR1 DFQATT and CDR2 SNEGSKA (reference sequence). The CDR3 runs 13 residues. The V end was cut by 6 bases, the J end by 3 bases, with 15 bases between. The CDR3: CSAPSEGYYEQYF. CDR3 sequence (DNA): TGCAGTGCGCCTTCCGAGGGTTACTACGAGCAGTACTTC.

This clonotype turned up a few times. The CDR3 coding sequence is TGTGCCAGCAGCTTAGAAATGGCAACAGGGTTCTCCTACGAGCAGTACTTC. This encodes CASSLEMATGFSYEQYF. The chain carries TRBV7-2 and TRBJ2-7, with D possibly TRBD1 on 6 matching bases. The CDR3 runs 17 residues. Germline V gene lookup returns CDR1 SGHTA and CDR2 FQGNSA. With 1 base removed from V and 0 bases from J, the gap between germline ends came to 16 bases. Based on the CDR3 plus reference TRBV7-2 and TRBJ2-7, the full variable domain is GAGVSQSPSNKVTEKGKDVELRCDPISGHTALYWYRQSLGQGLEFLIYFQGNSAPDKSGLPSDRFSAERTGGSVSTLTIQRTQQEDSAVYLCASSLEMATGFSYEQYFGPGTRLTVT.

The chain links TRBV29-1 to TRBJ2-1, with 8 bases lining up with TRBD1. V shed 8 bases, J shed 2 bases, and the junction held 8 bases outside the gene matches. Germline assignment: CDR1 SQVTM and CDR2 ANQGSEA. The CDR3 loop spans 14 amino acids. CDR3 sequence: CSTPGTGPYNEQFF. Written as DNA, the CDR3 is TGCAGCACTCCCGGGACAGGCCCCTACAATGAGCAGTTCTTC.

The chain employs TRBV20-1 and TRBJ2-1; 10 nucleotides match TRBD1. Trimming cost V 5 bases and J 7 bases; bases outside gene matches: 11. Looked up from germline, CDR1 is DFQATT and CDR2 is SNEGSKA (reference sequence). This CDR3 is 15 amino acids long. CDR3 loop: CSAPMLDRGRNEQFF. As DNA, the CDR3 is TGCAGTGCTCCCATGCTGGACAGGGGGAGAAATGAGCAGTTCTTC.

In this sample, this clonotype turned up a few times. The CDR3 is CAISRDRRMNTEAFF. CDR3 nucleotides: TGTGCCATCAGCCGGGACAGGAGGATGAACACTGAAGCTTTCTTT. The chain joins TRBV10-3 to TRBJ1-1, with 8 bases lining up with TRBD1. The length of the CDR3 is 15 residues. After removal of 6 bases from V and 0 bases from J, the junction contained 6 bases not matched to a gene. Germline V gene sequence: CDR1 ENHRY, CDR2 SYGVKD.